Given below is one T cell receptor (beta chain) in context. This clonotype was seen ten or more times. This clone's antigen is unknown. No clone much larger than this one lies a single base away; base qualities are absent. The TCR beta CDR3 regions were amplified from the RNA transcripts. A first-round RT-PCR of the TCR CDR3 used the HTBI primer set with the Qiagen OneStep RT-PCR kit. Libraries were constructed in a second round of multiplex PCR, after which size selection and purification were carried out. The libraries were sequenced on an Illumina HiSeq2000 using paired-end 100 bp reads. Turning to the authors' computational methods: SOAPnuke was used to process the raw data, with reads discarded if the reads contained adapters or uncalled bases, had a mean Phred below 15, or lacked an exact constant-primer or identifier match. High-quality paired reads were merged using COPE v1.2.5, and each unique nucleotide sequence was defined as a clonotype. MiTCR v1.1 was used to align clonotypes to the IMGT TRBV, TRBD and TRBJ reference segments. Only V-J combinations with frequency above 0.0001, covering roughly 99% of repertoires, were analysed. The TCS score was defined as F50 (clonal expansion) divided by E x V (chaos), with BLOSUM62-based TCRdist calculated between CDR3 peptides within each V-J. Welch's t-statistics and random forest reduced fewer than 550 V-J features to about 12, which were used in a naive Bayes classifier (R e1071). The public reads were reanalyzed by TCRdb: fastp trimming at Q25, MiXCR alignment, in-frame beta chains only. Rows merge per CDR3 protein into single entries with the most common DNA and genes. The V and J calls and clone size are TCRdb's, not the authors'. The table for this sample lists 350,000 or so distinct CDR3 sequences; approximately 22% of them were counted only once. About 50% of the sample is taken by the ten largest.

The data belong to a study of T cells in Graves' hyperthyroidism and ophthalmopathy (dated 2019 in TCRdb). The study in broad terms: Peripheral blood was sampled at the time of initial diagnosis, prior to any treatment. An independent validation cohort of around 19 hyperthyroidism patients and approximately 15 patients who later progressed to ophthalmopathy tested prospective prediction of ophthalmopathy. To identify TCR V-J signatures that set the groups apart, the researchers used a discovery cohort of about a hundred patients, made up of some 41 with Graves' ophthalmopathy and 57 with stable Graves' hyperthyroidism. The 80 to 100 discovery patients were randomly divided into training and test sets at a 7:3 ratio. Following sampling, methimazole starting at 30 mg daily was given to hyperthyroidism patients, and high-dose intravenous methylprednisolone was given to ophthalmopathy patients. The study also compared thyroid tissue and blood T-cell repertoires from five or six Graves' hyperthyroidism patients. The paper reports TCR Vbeta CDR3 sequencing of approximately 140 peripheral blood samples: 43 ophthalmopathy, under 85 hyperthyroidism and approximately 17 progressor patients.

The paper as a whole reports these results and caveats: Sample size was not statistically predetermined, and investigators were not blinded to group allocation. In validation, progression to ophthalmopathy was predicted by the model with around 71% sensitivity and roughly 72% specificity, a median of approximately 6.5 months before onset. Ophthalmopathy was separated from stable hyperthyroidism by a 13 V-J signature model, with over 85% sensitivity and 81% to 82% specificity obtained in cross-validation and 80%/75% obtained in testing. Most expanded thyroid clonotypes (frequency above 0.001) were also detected in blood, a finding suggesting that blood repertoires may reflect thyroid immune responses.

A patient counted as having stable Graves' hyperthyroidism if no progression to ophthalmopathy occurred over 18 months of follow-up. Hyperthyroidism patients were newly diagnosed, with disease duration under 2 months, and aged 18 to 65 years. Patients with uncontrolled infections, other autoimmune diseases, pregnancy or lactation were excluded. Diagnoses were established on the basis of clinical symptoms, serum thyroxine and TRAb, thyroid ultrasound, and orbital computed tomography. Ficoll-Paque density gradient centrifugation was used to isolate PBMCs from around 10 ml of fresh peripheral blood. Trizol reagent was used to extract total RNA, and RNA quality was then checked on an Agilent 2100 Bioanalyzer. The CDR3 has 13 amino acids, counting the end cysteine and phenylalanine. The CDR3 DNA has 39 bases and is translated from base 1. Based on the germline V gene, the CDR1 and CDR2 sequences are SGDLS and YYNGEE. A distance of 4 bases separates the germline ends of V and J, which lose 0 bases and 1 base respectively.

Recombination joined TRBV9 with TRBJ1-1, with the D gene not clear enough to name. The sequenced material came from blood. The receptor's source is a woman in her 50s with Graves' hyperthyroidism. This receptor carries the CDR3 CASSVAQNTEAFF. The DNA sequence follows: TGTGCCAGCAGCGTAGCTCAGAACACTGAAGCTTTCTTT.